These T cell receptor beta chains were read from a single sample in a study of T cell responses to AZD1222 COVID-19 vaccine. The assay was immunoSEQ multiplex PCR, and TCRdb's table has in-frame clones only and misses some. The sample has approximately 80,000 clones; approximately 90% are singletons. Source: peripheral blood, taken on day 0 of AZD1222 vaccination. The receptor source for this set is an adult in good health. Both conserved end residues are part of each CDR3. The order of the fields is V gene, clone size, D gene, J gene, CDR3 DNA, CDR3 protein. The D gene is left open where the match is weak. Clone size, where shown, is once, few, many, or a class for clones that have expanded.

>TRBV9|NA|TRBD1|TRBJ1-2
TGTGCCAGCAGCGAGGGACAGGGGGGTAACTATGGCTACACCTTC
CASSEGQGGNYGYTF
>TRBV4-1|NA|NA|TRBJ1-1
TGCGCCAGCAGCCAAGATTTCGGGCGGGGGTCTTCTACGGCTTTCTTT
CASSQDFGRGSSTAFF
>TRBV6-2/TRBV6-3|NA|NA|TRBJ1-1
TGTGCCAGCAGTACGCCGCTGAACACTGAAGCTTTCTTT
CASSTPLNTEAFF
>TRBV27|NA|NA|TRBJ2-7
TGTGCCAGCAGTTTATCGCACGGAATGGGTTCCGAGCAGTACTTC
CASSLSHGMGSEQYF
>TRBV19|few|NA|TRBJ2-2
TGTGCCAGTAGTCCGATGACAGTCACCGGGGAGCTGTTTTTT
CASSPMTVTGELFF
>TRBV6-5|NA|NA|TRBJ1-2
TGTGCCAGCAGTTATGATAGGGGAGCTAACTATGGCTACACCTTC
CASSYDRGANYGYTF
>TRBV6-5|NA|NA|TRBJ1-2
TGTGCCAGCAGTTACGCAGGACCCTATGGCTACACCTTC
CASSYAGPYGYTF
>TRBV5-4|NA|NA|TRBJ1-2
TGTGCCAGCAGGGCAGGGAGCTCTGGCTACACCTTC
CASRAGSSGYTF
>TRBV18|NA|TRBD1|TRBJ1-1
TGTGCCAGCTCACTCACCGGGACAGGGTCAAGTGGGGCATTAGAAGCTTTCTTT
CASSLTGTGSSGALEAFF
>TRBV7-8|NA|NA|TRBJ1-3
TGTGCCAGCAGCGAACCGGGGCATCTCGGAAACACCATATATTTT
CASSEPGHLGNTIYF
>TRBV6-1|NA|TRBD1|TRBJ2-7
TGTGCCAGCAGTTATCCCGGACAGGGCGGCGAGCAGTACTTC
CASSYPGQGGEQYF
>TRBV10-3|few|TRBD1|TRBJ2-7
TGTGCCATCAGTGAGTCGGGGACAGGGGCCTACGAGCAGTACTTC
CAISESGTGAYEQYF
>TRBV28|NA|NA|TRBJ2-1
TGTGCCAGCACCAGGACTGCTGCTTCCTACAATGAGCAGTTCTTC
CASTRTAASYNEQFF
>TRBV11-2|NA|NA|TRBJ2-7
TGTGCCAGCAGCCCACCGTATTCCTACGGGCAGTACTTC
CASSPPYSYGQYF
>TRBV7-9|NA|TRBD2|TRBJ2-5
TGTGCCAGCAGTGCCGTCAGCGGGGGTCAAGAGACCCAGTACTTC
CASSAVSGGQETQYF
>TRBV9|NA|NA|TRBJ1-3
TGTGCCAGCAGCGTAGGGGACCCGAGGGGGGACACCATATATTTT
CASSVGDPRGDTIYF
>TRBV19|NA|TRBD1|TRBJ2-6
TGTGCCAGTACCCCCCTGGGGACAGGGGTGTCTGGGGCCAACGTCCTGACTTTC
CASTPLGTGVSGANVLTF
>TRBV19|NA|TRBD2|TRBJ2-1
TGTGCCAGTATCCTCCGGGGCGGGGGGGCCGAAAATGAGCAGTTCTTC
CASILRGGGAENEQFF
>TRBV5-1|NA|NA|TRBJ1-1
TGCGCCAGCAGCTTGCAACCGCAGAACACTGAAGCTTTCTTT
CASSLQPQNTEAFF
>TRBV24-1|NA|NA|TRBJ2-3
TGTGCCACCAGTGATCCGACCGGGCCAGATACGCAGTATTTT
CATSDPTGPDTQYF
>TRBV29-1|NA|NA|TRBJ1-1
TGCAGCGTTGAGGTGGTGAACACTGAAGCTTTCTTT
CSVEVVNTEAFF
>TRBV28|NA|NA|TRBJ1-5
TGTGCCAGCAGTTTGGCCAGCTCATCCTGGGGCAATCAGCCCCAGCATTTT
CASSLASSSWGNQPQHF